These 18 T cell receptor beta chains originate from one sample sequenced in a study of T cells in localized non-small cell lung cancer. Sequenced by immunoSEQ multiplex PCR; TCRdb stores in-frame clones only, minus some. The sample includes nearly 15,000 clones, more than 80% of them seen just once. This specimen was peripheral blood, taken before any cancer treatment. These receptors came from an older female donor with stage I squamous cell lung carcinoma.

The rearrangement joins TRBV12-5 to TRBJ2-5, with 8 positions matching TRBD2. The CDR3 has 14 residues. The V gene end was trimmed by 3 bases and the J gene end by 3 bases; junction bases not matched to a gene: 3. Per the germline V gene, CDR1 is LGHNT and CDR2 is FRNRAP. The CDR3 DNA sequence: TGTGCTAGTGGTTTAGGAGCGGGGGAAGAGACCCAGTACTTC. Translation: CASGLGAGEETQYF.

This clone was seen once. The V gene is TRBV28, the J gene TRBJ1-2; 11 nucleotides line up with TRBD1. The germline gives CDR1 MDHEN, CDR2 SYDVKM. With 2 bases clipped from V and 6 bases from J, the junction kept 8 bases outside the gene matches. The CDR3 has 16 amino acids. The CDR3 DNA reads TGTGCCAGCAGTTTACCCTGGACAGGGGGCATAAATGGCTACACCTTC. Its protein product is CASSLPWTGGINGYTF.

The chain employs TRBV5-6 and TRBJ2-1; 10 bases are a match to TRBD1. The CDR3 spans 15 residues. Germline assignment: CDR1 SGHDT and CDR2 YYEEEE. The ends lost 2 bases at V and 4 bases at J; junction bases unmatched: 3. The DNA for the CDR3 is TGTGCCAGCAGCTTAGGACAGGGGGTTTACAATGAGCAGTTCTTC. It translates to CASSLGQGVYNEQFF.

V gene TRBV29-1 combines with J gene TRBJ1-2, with unresolved D. V was trimmed by 5 bases and J by 1 base, leaving 14 bases between them. Germline loops: CDR1 SQVTM, CDR2 ANQGSEA. CDR3 size: 14 residues. This CDR3 reads CSVPDRTYNYGYTF. The CDR3 nucleotides are TGCAGCGTTCCTGACCGAACTTATAACTATGGCTACACCTTC.

The chain carries TRBV4-2 and TRBJ2-5; tentatively, D is TRBD1 or TRBD2 (5 bases each). The CDR3 spans 14 residues. Per the germline V gene, CDR1 is LGHNA and CDR2 is YNFKEQ. V was pared by 1 base and J by 3 bases, with 9 bases between. This chain's CDR3 is CASSQAGPKETQYF. In nucleotides, the CDR3 is TGTGCCAGCAGCCAAGCGGGACCGAAAGAGACCCAGTACTTC.

A few counts support this clone. The chain carries TRBV5-1 and TRBJ1-5; unclear D gene. V gave up 0 bases and J gave up 1 base, with 8 bases separating them. The CDR3 is 15 amino acids. Germline CDR1 is SGHRS and CDR2 is YFSETQ. DNA for the CDR3: TGCGCCAGCAGCTTGGGAAACCAAAGCAATCAGCCCCAGCATTTT. Amino acid sequence: CASSLGNQSNQPQHF. The full variable domain, with the rest looked up from reference TRBV5-1 and TRBJ1-5, is KAGVTQTPRYLIKTRGQQVTLSCSPISGHRSVSWYQQTPGQGLQFLFEYFSETQRNKGNFPGRFSGRQFSNSRSEMNVSTLELGDSALYLCASSLGNQSNQPQHFGDGTRLSIL.

The rearrangement joins TRBV7-2 to TRBJ1-4; a weak D match, TRBD1 (5 bases). Germline V gene data show CDR1 as SGHTA and CDR2 as FQGNSA. This CDR3 has 16 amino acids. V lost 5 bases, J lost 0 bases, and 13 bases lay in between. The CDR3 DNA reads as TGTGCCAGCAGCCTGTGGGGGAGTACAACTAATGAAAAACTGTTTTTT. This translates into CASSLWGSTTNEKLFF. The complete variable domain, with remaining parts taken from reference TRBV7-2 and TRBJ1-4, reads GAGVSQSPSNKVTEKGKDVELRCDPISGHTALYWYRQSLGQGLEFLIYFQGNSAPDKSGLPSDRFSAERTGGSVSTLTIQRTQQEDSAVYLCASSLWGSTTNEKLFFGSGTQLSVL.

CDR3 in DNA: TGTGCCAGCAGCTTGCGCAGGGCGGAAGGCTACACCTTC. This codes for CASSLRRAEGYTF. This rearrangement joins TRBV7-9 to TRBJ1-2; D possibly corresponds to TRBD1 (5 bases). Trimming cost V 3 bases and J 8 bases, with 13 bases left between them. Germline CDR1 SEHNR, CDR2 FQNEAQ (reference sequence). CDR3 length equals 13 residues.

CDR3 sequence (DNA): TGTGCCAGCAGCTTGACAGGGGCTGGCTACACCTTC. This encodes CASSLTGAGYTF. This sequence joins TRBV5-8 and TRBJ1-2; 7 bases fit TRBD1. Germline lookup yields CDR1 SGHTS and CDR2 YDEGEE. The length of the CDR3 is 12 residues. V lost 1 base, J lost 7 bases, and 1 base stayed unmatched.

The chain joins TRBV10-2 to TRBJ1-2; D possibly corresponds to TRBD1 (6 bases). The germline V and J ends were trimmed by 1 base and 7 bases, with 16 bases remaining between them. The V gene's germline CDR1 is WSHSY and CDR2 SAAADI. The CDR3 runs 15 residues. This CDR3 is CASSEWLGGAGGYTF. CDR3 in DNA: TGCGCCAGCAGTGAGTGGTTGGGGGGGGCCGGTGGCTACACCTTC.

The chain recombines TRBV9 with TRBJ2-7, with a weak D call TRBD2 (5 bases). CDR1 SGDLS and CDR2 YYNGEE come from the germline V gene. This CDR3 region has 14 residues. V shed 4 bases and J shed 4 bases, with 15 bases lying between them. The DNA of the CDR3 is TGTGCCAGCAGCAGCGCGGGCGTAGATTACGAGCAGTACTTC. Protein product: CASSSAGVDYEQYF.

The chain has TRBV9 and TRBJ1-3, with D unclear. In germline, CDR1 is SGDLS, CDR2 YYNGEE. The CDR3 is made up of 13 amino acids. Trimming shortened V by 0 bases and J by 8 bases, and 9 bases separated the two germline ends. CDR3 loop: CASSVARRDTIYF. The CDR3 DNA sequence: TGTGCCAGCAGCGTAGCCAGGCGGGACACCATATATTTT.

The chain recombines TRBV5-5 with TRBJ2-1; a possible D gene is TRBD1 (5 bases). With 4 bases removed from V and 7 bases from J, the gap between germline ends came to 15 bases. The CDR3 extends over 14 amino acids. Germline CDR1 reads SGHKS; CDR2 reads YYEKEE (reference sequence). The CDR3 DNA is TGTGCCAGCAGCCCCCGACAGTCCGGGAATGAGCAGTTCTTC. Its protein is CASSPRQSGNEQFF.

This rearrangement joins TRBV30 to TRBJ1-3; D is uncertain. The V gene lost 4 bases and the J gene lost 0 bases, with 10 bases spanning the gap. The CDR3 consists of 14 residues. Germline V gives CDR1 GTSNPN, CDR2 SVGIG (reference sequence). The CDR3 region has the DNA TGTGCCTGGAAACGTGGAAACTCTGGAAACACCATATATTTT. This codes for CAWKRGNSGNTIYF.

V and J are TRBV19 and TRBJ1-6, with D maybe TRBD1 (5 bases). CDR1 and CDR2 from the germline V gene are LNHDA and SQIVND (reference sequence). The length of the CDR3 is 15 residues. V shed 6 bases and J shed 7 bases, with 16 bases lying between them. The CDR3, as DNA: TGTGCCAGTAGGGCGGGGGTAATGGGCAATTCACCCCTCCACTTT. This sequence encodes CASRAGVMGNSPLHF.

The chain recombines TRBV5-6 with TRBJ2-6, with D uncertain. This CDR3 is 16 amino acids long. Germline V gene data show CDR1 as SGHDT and CDR2 as YYEEEE. V lost 2 bases, J lost 5 bases, and 14 bases lay in between. CDR3 loop: CASSLDRTVWANVLTF. Here the CDR3 DNA reads TGTGCCAGCAGCTTAGACCGGACCGTCTGGGCCAACGTCCTGACTTTC. Supplemented by reference TRBV5-6 and TRBJ2-6, the full variable domain reads DAGVTQSPTHLIKTRGQQVTLRCSPKSGHDTVSWYQQALGQGPQFIFQYYEEEERQRGNFPDRFSGHQFPNYSSELNVNALLLGDSALYLCASSLDRTVWANVLTFGAGSRLTVL.

The V gene is TRBV5-4, the J gene TRBJ2-1; TRBD2 aligns across 13 bases. V was pared by 5 bases and J by 6 bases, with 5 bases of the junction left unmatched. From germline, CDR1 is SGHNT and CDR2 YYREEE (reference sequence). The CDR3 is made up of 15 amino acids. The CDR3 nucleotides are TGTGCCAGCAGACCCGGACTAGCGGGGGCCAATGAGCAGTTCTTC. Translated, it gives CASRPGLAGANEQFF.

The CDR3 protein is CASINRDKDYEQYF. For the CDR3, the DNA is TGTGCCAGTATCAACCGGGACAAAGACTACGAGCAGTACTTC. V usage is TRBV19 and J usage is TRBJ2-7, with D maybe TRBD1 (6 bases). V shed 7 bases and J shed 3 bases, with 16 bases lying between them. In germline, CDR1 is LNHDA, CDR2 SQIVND (reference sequence). The CDR3 has 14 amino acids.